These T cell receptor beta chains were read from a single sample in a study of long-term antiretroviral therapy in people with HIV. Using immunoSEQ multiplex PCR, the repertoire was profiled, and TCRdb retains in-frame clones only, with some absent. The sample lists about 24,000 clones; around 86% were seen once. Sequencing was performed on unsorted PBMCs, taken 1.2 years after starting antiretroviral therapy. Receptor source: a man aged 45-65 years with HIV. Each CDR3 is given with its conserved first and last residue. Each record gives: J gene, V gene, CDR3 protein.

J gene: TRBJ2-1; V gene: TRBV7-9; CDR3 protein: CASSHDYEQFF
J gene: TRBJ1-1; V gene: TRBV4-2; CDR3 protein: CASSQVLGTGGMNTEAFF
J gene: TRBJ2-1; V gene: TRBV11-3; CDR3 protein: CASSLGQGSVNEQFF
J gene: TRBJ1-2; V gene: TRBV28; CDR3 protein: CASSPPTGSVYGYTF
J gene: TRBJ1-4; V gene: TRBV5-1; CDR3 protein: CASSLTASTNEKLFF
J gene: TRBJ1-2; V gene: TRBV4-1; CDR3 protein: CASSQAEDRNYGYTF
J gene: TRBJ2-7; V gene: TRBV7-7; CDR3 protein: CASSPRQGVNEQYF
J gene: TRBJ1-3; V gene: TRBV7-8; CDR3 protein: CASSLDRFSGNTIYF
J gene: TRBJ2-5; V gene: TRBV7-9; CDR3 protein: CASSLVGETQYF
J gene: TRBJ2-7; V gene: TRBV28; CDR3 protein: CASSGQDGTYEQYF
J gene: TRBJ1-2; V gene: TRBV2; CDR3 protein: CASGGGNYGYTF
J gene: TRBJ2-7; V gene: TRBV5-1; CDR3 protein: CASSFGTGSEQYF
J gene: TRBJ1-5; V gene: TRBV28; CDR3 protein: CASRDPYSNQPQHF
J gene: TRBJ1-1; V gene: TRBV5-1; CDR3 protein: CASSLGDRVYSEAFF
J gene: TRBJ1-5; V gene: TRBV6-1; CDR3 protein: CASSEARGTGSVPQHF
J gene: TRBJ2-5; V gene: TRBV2; CDR3 protein: CASIPGPNRPQETQYF